This T cell receptor (beta chain) came from a study of radiotherapy plus CTLA-4 blockade in lung cancer. Study-wide points: Clones of tumor-derived TCRs expanded in blood after radiotherapy plus ipilimumab.

The CDR3 is made up of 14 amino acids. Trimming took off 5 bases at V and 1 base at J, with 10 bases between the two ends. Germline V lookup: CDR1 LNHDA, CDR2 SQIVND (reference sequence). CTLA-4 blockade with ipilimumab, together with focal radiation, was given to patients with chemo-refractory metastatic non-small-cell lung cancer. TCRdb's copy holds only in-frame clones and misses some; the assay was immunoSEQ multiplex PCR. The data contain tens of thousands of clones, roughly 78% of them singletons. As for this clone: Its target is not known.

The sequenced sample was peripheral blood, obtained from a patient treated with radiotherapy plus ipilimumab. The sequence was collected from a human donor with non-small cell lung cancer that progressed on radiotherapy plus ipilimumab. The chain is built from TRBV19 and TRBJ2-3; possible D gene TRBD2, 5 bases. The CDR3 sequence is CASSFALGTDTQYF. In DNA form, the CDR3 reads TGTGCCAGTAGTTTTGCACTAGGCACAGATACGCAGTATTTT. Drawing the rest from reference TRBV19 and TRBJ2-3, the complete variable domain is DGGITQSPKYLFRKEGQNVTLSCEQNLNHDAMYWYRQDPGQGLRLIYYSQIVNDFQKGDIAEGYSVSREKKESFPLTVTSAQKNPTAFYLCASSFALGTDTQYFGPGTRLTVL.